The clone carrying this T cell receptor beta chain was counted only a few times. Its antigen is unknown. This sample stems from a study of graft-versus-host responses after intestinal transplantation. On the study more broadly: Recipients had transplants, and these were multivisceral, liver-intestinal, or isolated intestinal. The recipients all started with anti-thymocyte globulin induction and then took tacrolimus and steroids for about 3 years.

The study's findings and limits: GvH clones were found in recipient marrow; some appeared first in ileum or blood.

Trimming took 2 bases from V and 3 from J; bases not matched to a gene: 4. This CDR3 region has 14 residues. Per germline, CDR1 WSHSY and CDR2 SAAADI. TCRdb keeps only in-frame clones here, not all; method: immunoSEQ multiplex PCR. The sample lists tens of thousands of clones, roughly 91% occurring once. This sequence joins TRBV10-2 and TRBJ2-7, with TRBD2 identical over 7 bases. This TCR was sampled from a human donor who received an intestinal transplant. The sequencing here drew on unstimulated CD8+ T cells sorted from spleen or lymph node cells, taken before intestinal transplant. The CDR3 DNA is TGCGCCAGCAGTGAGGAAACTAGCGACTACGAGCAGTACTTC. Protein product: CASSEETSDYEQYF.